Given below is one TCR beta chain in context. These data belong to a study of blood T cell repertoires in COVID-19. Original processing notes: Amplification with reference gene primers provided the estimates of nucleated cell counts. Using immunoSEQ multiplex PCR, the repertoire was profiled, and TCRdb retains in-frame clones only, with some absent. That table gives V, J and clone size, and the DNA gave D and trimming. The sample contains 110,000 or so clones, under 85% of which appear only once. The CDR3 spans 13 residues. Germline V lookup: CDR1 SQVTM, CDR2 ANQGSEA. Trimming shortened V by 7 bases and J by 7 bases, and 19 bases separated the two germline ends.

The sequence was obtained from a woman in her 70s with acute or convalescent COVID-19. The gene calls are TRBV29-1 and TRBJ1-2; maybe TRBD1 (6 bases). The sequenced sample consisted of peripheral blood. The CDR3 coding sequence is TGCAGCGCATCCCGTGCAGGGGCGGGTGGCTACACCTTC. It yields the protein CSASRAGAGGYTF. The variable domain in full, completed from reference TRBV29-1 and TRBJ1-2, reads SAVISQKPSRDICQRGTSLTIQCQVDSQVTMMFWYRQQPGQSLTLIATANQGSEATYESGFVIDKFPISRPNLTFSTLTVSNMSPEDSSIYLCSASRAGAGGYTFGSGTRLTVV.